The clone carrying this T cell receptor (beta chain) came up many times. The data originate from a study of metastatic and nonmetastatic thyroid tumors. Every patient underwent thyroid surgery untreated. V dropped 3 bases and J dropped 3; count of bases not matched to a gene: 12. This CDR3 has 19 residues. In germline, CDR1 is KGHSH, CDR2 LQKENI. TCRdb ran MiXCR on the PCR reads. The sample includes about 10,000 clones, about 30% of them seen just once. This TCR was sampled from a female donor with papillary thyroid cancer or a benign thyroid nodule (not recorded which). Some clones in this sample may be carry-over from other donors' samples. Material: tumor tissue. This sequence joins TRBV18 and TRBJ2-1; 12 bases line up with TRBD2. For the CDR3, the DNA is TGTGCCAGCTCACCCGGGGAGGCTAGCGGGAGGGCCCTCTACAATGAGCAGTTCTTC. Translation gives CASSPGEASGRALYNEQFF.